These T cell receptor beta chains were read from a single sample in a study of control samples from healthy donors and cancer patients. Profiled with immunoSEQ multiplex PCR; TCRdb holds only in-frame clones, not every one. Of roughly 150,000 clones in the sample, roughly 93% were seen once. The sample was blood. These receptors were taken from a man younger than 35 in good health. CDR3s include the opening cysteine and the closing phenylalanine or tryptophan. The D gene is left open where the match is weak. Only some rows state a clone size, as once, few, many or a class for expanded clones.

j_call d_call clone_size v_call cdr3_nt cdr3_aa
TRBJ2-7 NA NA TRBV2 TGTGCCAGAGGTAGGGGACGGACCTACGAGCAGTACTTC CARGRGRTYEQYF
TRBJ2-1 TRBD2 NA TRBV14 TGTGCCAGCAGCCCCGGGTGGGGACTTAGCGGGGGATACAATGAGCAGTTCTTC CASSPGWGLSGGYNEQFF
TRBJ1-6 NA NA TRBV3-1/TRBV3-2 TGTGCCAGCAGCCCGAGTCTTGTGGATTCACCCCTCCACTTT CASSPSLVDSPLHF
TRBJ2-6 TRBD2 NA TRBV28 TGTGCCAGCAGTCCCCAGCGGGGTTACTCTGGGGCCAACGTCCTGACTTTC CASSPQRGYSGANVLTF
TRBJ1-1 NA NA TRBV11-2 TGTGCCAGCAGCCAGGGACAGAACACTGAAGCTTTCTTT CASSQGQNTEAFF
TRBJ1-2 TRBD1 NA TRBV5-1 TGCGCCAGCAGCCCAAGCTTTGACAGGGCCCATGGCTACACCTTC CASSPSFDRAHGYTF
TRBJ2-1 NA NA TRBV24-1 TGTGCCACCAGTCCAGGTGCCTCCTACAATGAGCAGTTCTTC CATSPGASYNEQFF
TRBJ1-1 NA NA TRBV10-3 TGTGCCATCACCCCCGGGTCGGCGAACACTGAAGCTTTCTTT CAITPGSANTEAFF
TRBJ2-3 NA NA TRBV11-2 TGTGCCAGCACGAGCTCCTCGATAACGCAGTATTTT CASTSSSITQYF
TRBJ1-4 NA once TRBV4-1 TGCGCCAGCAGCCTAATAGGACAGATACGTCCAAGTGCAACTAATGAAAAACTGTTTTTT CASSLIGQIRPSATNEKLFF
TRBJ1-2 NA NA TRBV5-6 TGTGCCAGCAGCTTGGACCGCTACCGGCGCTTCTTC CASSLDRYRRFF
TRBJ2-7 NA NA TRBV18 TGTGCCAGCTCACCCTACACCCATTTTTTCTCCGGTGGAGAGTCGAATCCCTACGAGCAGTACTTC CASSPYTHFFSGGESNPYEQYF
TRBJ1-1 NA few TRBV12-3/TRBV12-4 TGTGCCAGCAGCCGCGGACACAGAGAGAAAGCTTTCTTT CASSRGHREKAFF